Given below is one TCR beta chain in context. No antigen is known for it. The data belong to a study of cytomegalovirus exposure and HLA in healthy donors. Turning to the study itself: The early release's HLA-typed donors yielded approximately 85 million unique TCRs. Study-level results: Researchers reported in a later analysis that a missense DCLRE1C variant was tied to TCR beta V- and J-gene trimming.

CDR3 length: 16 amino acids. Germline V gene lookup returns CDR1 SGHAT and CDR2 FQDESV (reference sequence). Trimming removed 0 bases from V and 6 bases from J, with 15 bases in between. Vbeta (60) and Jbeta (13) primers were used in the PCR. In the authors' workflow: As a later analysis found, there were 70 million to 80 million unique TCR beta chains, of which roughly 11 million were shared. TCRdb's copy holds only in-frame clones and misses some; the assay was immunoSEQ multiplex PCR. That table gives V, J and clone size, and the DNA gave D and trimming. Among 150,000 to 200,000 clones listed, 75% were seen once.

Source material: PBMCs. The receptor's source is a woman aged 40-49 years in good health and CMV-seropositive. The rearrangement links TRBV11-1 to TRBJ2-1; D is perhaps TRBD2 (5 bases). Here the CDR3 reads CASSLALLVGGNEQFF. The CDR3 DNA sequence: TGTGCCAGCAGCTTAGCGCTGTTAGTCGGAGGCAATGAGCAGTTCTTC.